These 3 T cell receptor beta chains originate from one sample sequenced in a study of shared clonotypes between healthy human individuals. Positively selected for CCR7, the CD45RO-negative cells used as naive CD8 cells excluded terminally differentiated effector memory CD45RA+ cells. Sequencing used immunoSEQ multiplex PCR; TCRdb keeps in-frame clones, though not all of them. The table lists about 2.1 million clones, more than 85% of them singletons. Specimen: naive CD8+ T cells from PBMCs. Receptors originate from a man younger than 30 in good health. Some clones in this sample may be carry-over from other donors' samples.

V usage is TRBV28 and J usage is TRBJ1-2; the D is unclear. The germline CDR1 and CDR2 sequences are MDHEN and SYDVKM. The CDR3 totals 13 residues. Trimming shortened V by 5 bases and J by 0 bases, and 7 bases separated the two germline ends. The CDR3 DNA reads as TGTGCCAGCAGTCTACACTCTAACTATGGCTACACCTTC. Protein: CASSLHSNYGYTF.

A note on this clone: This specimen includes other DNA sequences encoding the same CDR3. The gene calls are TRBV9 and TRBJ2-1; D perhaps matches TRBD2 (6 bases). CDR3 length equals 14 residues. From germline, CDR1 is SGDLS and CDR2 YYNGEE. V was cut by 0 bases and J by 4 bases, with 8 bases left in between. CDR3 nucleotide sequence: TGTGCCAGCAGCGTAGCGCGGGGTTACAATGAGCAGTTCTTC. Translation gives CASSVARGYNEQFF.

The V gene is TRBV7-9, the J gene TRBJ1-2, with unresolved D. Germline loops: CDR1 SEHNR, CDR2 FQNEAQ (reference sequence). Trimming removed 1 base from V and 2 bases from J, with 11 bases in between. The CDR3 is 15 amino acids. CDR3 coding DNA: TGTGCCAGCAGCTTAGGGTTACTGGGGAACTATGGCTACACCTTC. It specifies CASSLGLLGNYGYTF.